This entry is about one T cell receptor (beta chain). This clone has more than one count but fewer than ten. Its binding antigen is unknown. No clone much larger than this one lies a single base away; base qualities are absent. The source of the sample is a study of T cell clones after liver transplantation (dated by TCRdb to between 2017 and 2020). Looking at the study overall: The samples were obtained from ITN030ST, a randomized trial that attempted immunosuppression withdrawal within 2 years after liver transplantation. Donor-reactive T cell clones were identified using TCRbeta sequencing after a pre-transplant mixed lymphocyte reaction and were then followed in post-transplant blood. Third party-reactive TCRbeta sequences from pre-transplant MLRs were also identified as an antigen-independent comparator for donor-reactive sequences. Of the eight recipients, three were HCV-positive, while the remaining recipients had been transplanted for non-autoimmune, non-viral indications. Until randomization at 12-24 months post-transplant, subjects were given standard immunosuppression, with no induction therapy. To count as tolerant, a recipient had to stay completely off immunosuppression for at least one year without liver enzymes climbing beyond twice the upper limit of normal. Blood samples were taken pre-transplant, pre-randomization before withdrawal, and post-randomization after full withdrawal or failed withdrawal. Of the 8 liver transplant recipients making up the studied cohort, 3 were classified as tolerant and 5 as non-tolerant.

The germline V end is reduced by 1 base and the J end by 0 bases; junction bases left unmatched: 4. Per the germline V gene (reference sequence), GTSNPN is the CDR1 and SVGIG is the CDR2. The CDR3 runs 17 residues from the cysteine to the phenylalanine. Kept here is only the CDR3 DNA, which spans 51 bases and is read in frame from base 1. High-throughput TCRbeta CDR3 sequencing of frozen genomic DNA was performed by immunoSEQ, with PCR amplification, mapping, bias correction and internal controls included. Per the source publication's procedure: Productive rearrangements were kept, and unique TCRbeta sequences were defined by CDR3 nucleotide sequence plus V and J gene. Donor-reactive sequences required at least 5-fold expansion in CFSE-low cells versus unstimulated pre-transplant cells and at least 0.01% frequency. Per-subject minimum frequency thresholds, based on the lowest-template unstimulated sample, ensured at least 90% detection power. Repertoire turnover was measured by Jensen-Shannon divergence between the top 1000 TCRbeta sequences post- and pre-transplant. Two-sided Fisher's exact tests were used to test for changes in how often donor-reactive sequences were detected. TCRdb carries this immuneACCESS record with in-frame sequences only. Its versions omit some clonotypes, under half of them owing to an unresolved V gene in the studies checked, with the rest unexplained. D and trimming come from the DNA, and the V and J calls and clone size come from that table. The sample includes 6,000 or so clones, with approximately 81% observed a single time. More than 35% of the sample lies in the top ten.

Overall results and qualifications from the work: In most of the 8 subjects, circulating donor-reactive CD4 TCRbeta sequences decreased significantly after transplant, regardless of tolerance or HCV status. Conclusions were preliminary, limited by small, heterogeneous patient numbers and non-standardized post-transplant time points. Low numbers of available donor cells limited the measurable donor-reactive repertoire in a couple of subjects. When repertoire turnover was taken into account, detection of donor-reactive sequences was significantly reduced in 7 of 8 subjects for CD4 and in 8 of 8 subjects for CD8. Donor-reactive sequences declined more than third party-reactive ones, suggesting partial antigen-specific deletion unrelated to withdrawal success. Since no allograft tissue specimens were available, donor-reactive T cells may have migrated into the graft instead of being deleted.

Sample time point, as interpreted from the label and publication: pre-transplant. Thawed unstimulated PBMCs were stained for CD3, CD4 and CD8 and FACS-sorted into CD3+CD4+ and CD3+CD8+ populations. All 8 studied subjects were randomized to immunosuppression withdrawal. The Qiagen DNeasy Blood and Tissue Kit was used for genomic DNA isolation. This TCR was sampled from a human donor who received a liver transplant. The sequence links TRBV30 to TRBJ2-1; TRBD2 fits 12 bases in the junction. The sequences come from CD8+ T cells from blood, collected before liver transplant. The CDR3 corresponds to CAWSGVTSGSSYNEQFF. The nucleotide sequence reads TGTGCCTGGAGTGGAGTGACTAGCGGGAGCTCCTACAATGAGCAGTTCTTC. Joined to the reference TRBV30 and TRBJ2-1 proteins, this CDR3 gives the full variable domain: SQTIHQWPATLVQPVGSPLSLECTVEGTSNPNLYWYRQAAGRGLQLLFYSVGIGQISSEVPQNLSASRPQDRQFILSSKKLLLSDSGFYLCAWSGVTSGSSYNEQFFGPGTRLTVL.